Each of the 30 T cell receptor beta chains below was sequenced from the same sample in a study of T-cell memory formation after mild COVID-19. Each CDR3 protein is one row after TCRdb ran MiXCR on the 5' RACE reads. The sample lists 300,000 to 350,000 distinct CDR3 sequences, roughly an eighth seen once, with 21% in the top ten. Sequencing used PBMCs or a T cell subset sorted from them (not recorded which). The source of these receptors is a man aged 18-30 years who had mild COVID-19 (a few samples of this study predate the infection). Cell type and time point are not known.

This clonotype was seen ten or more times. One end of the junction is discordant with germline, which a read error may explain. In DNA, the CDR3 is TGTGCCAGCAGTTTGCCGGGGTATGGCTACACCTTC. Its translation: CASSLPGYGYTF. The rearrangement uses TRBV5-1 and TRBJ1-2; no firm D call. CDR1 and CDR2 from the germline V gene are SGHRS and YFSETQ. This CDR3 is 12 amino acids long.

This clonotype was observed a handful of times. The CDR3 bases are TGCGCCAGCAGCTTGGAAGGACAGGGAGATACGCAGTATTTT. Translating gives CASSLEGQGDTQYF. V usage is TRBV5-1 and J usage is TRBJ2-3; 8 positions agree with TRBD1. Losses at the gene ends were 0 bases for V and 5 bases for J; bases not matched to a gene: 2. From germline, CDR1 is SGHRS and CDR2 YFSETQ. This CDR3 comprises 14 residues.

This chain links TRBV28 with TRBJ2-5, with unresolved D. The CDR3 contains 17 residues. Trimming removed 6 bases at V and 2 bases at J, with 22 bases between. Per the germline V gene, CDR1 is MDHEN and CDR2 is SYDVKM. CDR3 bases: TGTGCCAGCAGCCGCCTAGGTTCCTGGGCTGAGCAAGAGACCCAGTACTTC. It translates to CASSRLGSWAEQETQYF.

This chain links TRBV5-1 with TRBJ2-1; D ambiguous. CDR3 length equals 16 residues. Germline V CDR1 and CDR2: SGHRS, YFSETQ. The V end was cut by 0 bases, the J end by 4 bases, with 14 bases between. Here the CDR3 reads CASSLAIQFEYNEQFF. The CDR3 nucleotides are TGCGCCAGCAGCTTGGCTATTCAGTTCGAATACAATGAGCAGTTCTTC.

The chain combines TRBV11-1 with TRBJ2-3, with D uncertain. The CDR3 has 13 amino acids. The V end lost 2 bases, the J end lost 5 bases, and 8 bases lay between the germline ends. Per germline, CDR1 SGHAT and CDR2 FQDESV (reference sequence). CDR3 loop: CASSLTDLDTQYF. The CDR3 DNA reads TGTGCCAGCAGCTTAACTGACCTAGATACGCAGTATTTT.

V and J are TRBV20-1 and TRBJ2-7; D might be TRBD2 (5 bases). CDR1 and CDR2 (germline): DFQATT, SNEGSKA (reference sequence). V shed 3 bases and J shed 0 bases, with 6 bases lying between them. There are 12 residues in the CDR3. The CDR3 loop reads CSARGSSYEQYV. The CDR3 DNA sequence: TGCAGTGCTAGGGGGAGCTCCTACGAGCAGTACGTC.

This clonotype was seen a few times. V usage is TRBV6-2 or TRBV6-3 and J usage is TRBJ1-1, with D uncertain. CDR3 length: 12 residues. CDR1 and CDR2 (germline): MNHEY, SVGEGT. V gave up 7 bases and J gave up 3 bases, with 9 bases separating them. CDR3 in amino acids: CASKGQYTEAFF. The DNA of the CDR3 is TGTGCCAGCAAAGGGCAGTACACTGAAGCTTTCTTT.

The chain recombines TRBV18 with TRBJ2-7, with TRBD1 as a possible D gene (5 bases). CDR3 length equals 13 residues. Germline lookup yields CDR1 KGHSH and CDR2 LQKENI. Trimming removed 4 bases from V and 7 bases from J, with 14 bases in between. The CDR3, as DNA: TGTGCCAGCTCACAAACCGACAGCTATGAGCAGTACTTC. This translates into CASSQTDSYEQYF.

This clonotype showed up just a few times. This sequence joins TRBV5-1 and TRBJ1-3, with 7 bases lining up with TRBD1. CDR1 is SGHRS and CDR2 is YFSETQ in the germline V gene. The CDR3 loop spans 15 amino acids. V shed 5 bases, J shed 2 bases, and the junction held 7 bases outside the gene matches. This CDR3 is CASRLSGGTGNTIYF. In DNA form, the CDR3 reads TGCGCCAGCAGACTATCAGGGGGAACTGGAAACACCATATATTTT.

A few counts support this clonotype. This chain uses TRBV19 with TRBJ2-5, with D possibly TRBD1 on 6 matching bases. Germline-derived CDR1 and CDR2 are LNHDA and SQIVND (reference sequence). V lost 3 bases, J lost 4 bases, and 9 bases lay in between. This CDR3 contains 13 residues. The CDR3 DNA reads TGTGCCAGTAGTATCCAACAGGGAGAGACCCAGTACTTC. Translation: CASSIQQGETQYF.

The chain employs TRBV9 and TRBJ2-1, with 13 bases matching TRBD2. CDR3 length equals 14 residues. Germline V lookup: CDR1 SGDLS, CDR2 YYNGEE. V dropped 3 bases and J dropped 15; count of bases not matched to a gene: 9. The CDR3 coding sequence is TGTGCCAGCAGCGCCAGGACTAGCGGGGGCGGTCTGTTCTTC. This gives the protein CASSARTSGGGLFF. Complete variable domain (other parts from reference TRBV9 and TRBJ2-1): DSGVTQTPKHLITATGQRVTLRCSPRSGDLSVYWYQQSLDQGLQFLIQYYNGEERAKGNILERFSAQQFPDLHSELNLSSLELGDSALYFCASSARTSGGGLFFGPGTRLTVL.

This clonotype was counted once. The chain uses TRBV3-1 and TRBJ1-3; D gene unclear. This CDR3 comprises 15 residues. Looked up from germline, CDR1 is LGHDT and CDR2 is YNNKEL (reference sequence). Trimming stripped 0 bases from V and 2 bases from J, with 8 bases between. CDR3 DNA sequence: TGTGCCAGCAGCCAAGATTACGGAGCTGGAAACACCATATATTTT. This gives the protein CASSQDYGAGNTIYF.

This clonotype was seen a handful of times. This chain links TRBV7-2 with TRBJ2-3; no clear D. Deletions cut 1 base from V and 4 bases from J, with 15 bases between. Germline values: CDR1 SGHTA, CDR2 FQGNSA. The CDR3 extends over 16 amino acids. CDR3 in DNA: TGTGCCAGCAGCTTAGTGAGGCGTTCGGGCCCAGATACGCAGTATTTT. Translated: CASSLVRRSGPDTQYF.

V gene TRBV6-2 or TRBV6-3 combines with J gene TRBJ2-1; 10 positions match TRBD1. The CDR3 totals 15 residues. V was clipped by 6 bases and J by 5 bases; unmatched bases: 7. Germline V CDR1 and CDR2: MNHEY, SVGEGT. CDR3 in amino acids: CASRNPGTGDNEQFF. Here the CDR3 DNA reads TGTGCCAGCAGAAACCCCGGGACAGGGGACAATGAGCAGTTCTTC.

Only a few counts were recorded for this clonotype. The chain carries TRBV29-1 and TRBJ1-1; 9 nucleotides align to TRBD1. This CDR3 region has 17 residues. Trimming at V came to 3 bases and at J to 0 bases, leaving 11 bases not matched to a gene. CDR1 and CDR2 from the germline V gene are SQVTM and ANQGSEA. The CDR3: CSVEDVRDRAVNTEAFF. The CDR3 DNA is TGCAGCGTTGAGGACGTCCGGGACAGGGCCGTGAACACTGAAGCTTTCTTT. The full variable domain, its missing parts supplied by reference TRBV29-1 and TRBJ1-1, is SAVISQKPSRDICQRGTSLTIQCQVDSQVTMMFWYRQQPGQSLTLIATANQGSEATYESGFVIDKFPISRPNLTFSTLTVSNMSPEDSSIYLCSVEDVRDRAVNTEAFFGQGTRLTVV.

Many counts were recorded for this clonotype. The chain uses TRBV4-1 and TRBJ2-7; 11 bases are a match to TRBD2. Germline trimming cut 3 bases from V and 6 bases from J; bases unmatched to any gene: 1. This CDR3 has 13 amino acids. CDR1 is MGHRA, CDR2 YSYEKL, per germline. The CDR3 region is CASSQLAGGEQYV. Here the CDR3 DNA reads TGCGCCAGCAGCCAGCTAGCGGGGGGCGAGCAGTACGTC.

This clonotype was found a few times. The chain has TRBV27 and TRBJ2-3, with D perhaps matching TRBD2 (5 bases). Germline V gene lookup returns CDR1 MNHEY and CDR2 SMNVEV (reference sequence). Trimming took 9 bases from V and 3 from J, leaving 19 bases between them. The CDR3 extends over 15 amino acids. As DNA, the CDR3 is TGTGCCAGTCGACTCCGGGTTAGAGGGACAGATACGCAGTATTTT. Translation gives CASRLRVRGTDTQYF.

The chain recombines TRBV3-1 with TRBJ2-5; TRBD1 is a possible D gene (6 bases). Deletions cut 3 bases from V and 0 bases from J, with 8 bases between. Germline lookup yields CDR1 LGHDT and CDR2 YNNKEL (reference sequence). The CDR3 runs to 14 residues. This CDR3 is CASSQWTDQETQYF. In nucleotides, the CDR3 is TGTGCCAGCAGCCAGTGGACAGACCAAGAGACCCAGTACTTC.

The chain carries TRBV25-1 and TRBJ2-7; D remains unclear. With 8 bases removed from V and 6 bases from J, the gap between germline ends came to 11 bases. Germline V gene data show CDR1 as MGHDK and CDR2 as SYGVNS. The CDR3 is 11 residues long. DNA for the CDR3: TGTGCCAGCGGGGAAATGAGCGAGCAGTACTTC. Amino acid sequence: CASGEMSEQYF.

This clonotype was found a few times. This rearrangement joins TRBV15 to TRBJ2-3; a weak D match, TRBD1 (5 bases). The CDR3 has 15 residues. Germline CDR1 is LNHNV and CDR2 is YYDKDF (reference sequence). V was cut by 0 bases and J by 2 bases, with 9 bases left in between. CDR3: CATSRDRALTDTQYF. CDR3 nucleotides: TGTGCCACCAGCAGAGACAGGGCCCTCACAGATACGCAGTATTTT.

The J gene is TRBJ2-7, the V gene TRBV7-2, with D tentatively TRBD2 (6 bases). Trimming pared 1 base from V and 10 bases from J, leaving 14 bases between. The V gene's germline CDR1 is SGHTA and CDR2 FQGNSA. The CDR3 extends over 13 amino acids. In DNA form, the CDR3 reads TGTGCCAGCAGCTTAGTGTGGGGGGTCGCACAGTACGTC. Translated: CASSLVWGVAQYV.

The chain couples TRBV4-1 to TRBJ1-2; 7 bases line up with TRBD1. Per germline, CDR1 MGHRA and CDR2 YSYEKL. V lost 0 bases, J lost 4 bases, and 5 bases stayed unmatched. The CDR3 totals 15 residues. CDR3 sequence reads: CASSQDSGQFYGYTF. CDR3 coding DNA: TGCGCCAGCAGCCAAGATTCGGGACAGTTCTATGGCTACACCTTC.

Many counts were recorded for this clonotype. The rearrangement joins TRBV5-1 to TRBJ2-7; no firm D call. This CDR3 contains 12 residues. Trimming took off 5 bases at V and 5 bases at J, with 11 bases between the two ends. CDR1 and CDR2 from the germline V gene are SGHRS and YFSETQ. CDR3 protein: CASRSGTDEQYF. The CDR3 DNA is TGCGCCAGCAGGTCCGGTACTGACGAGCAGTACTTC. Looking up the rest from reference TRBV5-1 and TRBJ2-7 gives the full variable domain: KAGVTQTPRYLIKTRGQQVTLSCSPISGHRSVSWYQQTPGQGLQFLFEYFSETQRNKGNFPGRFSGRQFSNSRSEMNVSTLELGDSALYLCASRSGTDEQYFGPGTRLTVT.

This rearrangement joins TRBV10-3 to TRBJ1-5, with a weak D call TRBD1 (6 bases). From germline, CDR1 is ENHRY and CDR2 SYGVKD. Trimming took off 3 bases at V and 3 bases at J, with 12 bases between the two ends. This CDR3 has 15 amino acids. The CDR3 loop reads CAISDSGAFNQPQHF. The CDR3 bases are TGTGCCATCAGTGATTCAGGGGCGTTCAATCAGCCCCAGCATTTT.

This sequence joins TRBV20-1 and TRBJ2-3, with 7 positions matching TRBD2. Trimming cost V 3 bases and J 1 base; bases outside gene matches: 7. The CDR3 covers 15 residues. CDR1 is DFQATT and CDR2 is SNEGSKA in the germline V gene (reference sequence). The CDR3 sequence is CSASSGGRRTDTQYF. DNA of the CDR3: TGCAGTGCTAGTTCCGGCGGGAGACGCACAGATACGCAGTATTTT.

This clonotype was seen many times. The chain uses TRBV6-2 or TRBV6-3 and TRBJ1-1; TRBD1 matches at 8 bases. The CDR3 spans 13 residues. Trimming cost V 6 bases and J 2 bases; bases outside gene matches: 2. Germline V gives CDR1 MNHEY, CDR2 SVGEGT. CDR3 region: CASRQGGNTEAFF. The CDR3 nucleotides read TGTGCCAGCAGACAGGGGGGCAACACTGAAGCTTTCTTT.

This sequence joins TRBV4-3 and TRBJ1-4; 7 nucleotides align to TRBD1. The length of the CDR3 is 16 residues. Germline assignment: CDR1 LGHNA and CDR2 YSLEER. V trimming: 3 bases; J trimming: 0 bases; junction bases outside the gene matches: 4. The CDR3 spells CASSQTGFSTNEKLFF. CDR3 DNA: TGCGCCAGCAGCCAGACAGGGTTTTCAACTAATGAAAAACTGTTTTTT.

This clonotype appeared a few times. In DNA form, the CDR3 reads TGTGCCAGCAGTTACGGAACCGGGTTAGCTGAAGCTTTCTTT. Translation gives CASSYGTGLAEAFF. The chain couples TRBV6-5 to TRBJ1-1; D not certain. This CDR3 spans 14 amino acids. V gave up 2 bases and J gave up 6 bases, with 13 bases separating them. Germline-derived CDR1 and CDR2 are MNHEY and SVGAGI.

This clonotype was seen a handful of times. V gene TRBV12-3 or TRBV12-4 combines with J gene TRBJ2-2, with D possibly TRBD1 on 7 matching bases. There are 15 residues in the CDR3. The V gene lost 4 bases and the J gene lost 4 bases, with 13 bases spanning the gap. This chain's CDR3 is CASSWAGGLTGELFF. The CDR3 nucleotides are TGTGCCAGCAGTTGGGCAGGGGGACTCACCGGGGAGCTGTTTTTT.

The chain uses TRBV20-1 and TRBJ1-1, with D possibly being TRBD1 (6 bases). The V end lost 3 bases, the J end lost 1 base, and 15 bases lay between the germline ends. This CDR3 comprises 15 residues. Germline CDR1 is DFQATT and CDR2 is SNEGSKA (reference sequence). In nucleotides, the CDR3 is TGCAGTGCTAGTCTTACCGGCAGGGGGAACACTGAAGCTTTCTTT. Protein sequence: CSASLTGRGNTEAFF.